This TCR beta chain comes out of a study of regulatory T cells in long-lasting Graves disease. Trimming removed 0 bases from V and 6 bases from J, with 8 bases in between. Germline CDR1 MDHEN, CDR2 SYDVKM. The CDR3 runs to 14 residues. The authors built TCR beta libraries using iRepertoire HTBI primers and Arm-PCR of CDR3 regions. TCRdb re-called the multiplex PCR reads with MiXCR, one entry per CDR3 protein. The table lists about 290,000 distinct CDR3 sequences, roughly a fifth of them singletons, with roughly three fifths in the top ten. This clonotype was detected many times. Its target is unknown. General observations from the study: Those with persistent disease had in common more public clonotypes (more than 2,500) than new patients (approximately 1,000).

The time point: persistent/refractory GD, antithyroid drugs over 5 years with positive TRAb. The TCR library was made from RNA extracted from PBMCs. Approximately 9.9-milliliter peripheral blood samples went into EDTA tubes. Here the sequenced sample was peripheral blood mononuclear cells (PBMCs), taken when the disease was refractory, from a patient treated with antithyroid drugs. The V and J genes are TRBV28 and TRBJ1-4; D is unresolved. The sequence was collected from a female donor with Graves disease. CDR3 protein: CASSLWGSHEKLFF. The CDR3 DNA sequence: TGTGCCAGCAGTTTATGGGGTAGTCATGAAAAACTGTTTTTT.